This paragraph covers one T cell receptor (beta chain) sequence. Its matching antigen is unknown. This sample was taken from a study of T cells after posttransplantation cyclophosphamide. Study-wide results and limits: TRB overlap between skin or GI tissue T cells and blood was limited. Donor CD8+ memory clones often dominated recipient blood repertoires at later times. Recipient CMV seropositivity and CMV reactivation strongly tracked TRB clonality.

The assay was immunoSEQ multiplex PCR, and TCRdb's table has in-frame clones only and misses some. The table includes tens of thousands of clones, roughly 92% detected once. The related graft donor's blood sample was taken on the day of bone marrow donation. J lost 0 bases, V lost 8 bases, and 7 bases had no gene match. This CDR3 spans 16 amino acids. Germline V gives CDR1 SGHTA, CDR2 FQGNSA. Sequencing was carried out using PBMCs. The J gene is TRBJ2-3, the V gene TRBV7-2, with 11 bases matching TRBD2. The receptor was isolated from a woman in her forties or fifties in good health and a related stem cell transplant donor. CDR3 amino acids: CASRSGRAPSTDTQYF. In DNA form, the CDR3 reads TGTGCCAGCCGTAGCGGGAGGGCTCCTAGCACAGATACGCAGTATTTT.